Sequencing of this T cell receptor (beta chain) was carried out in a study of blood T cell repertoires in COVID-19. The germline V gene encodes CDR1 MDHEN and CDR2 SYDVKM. The trim removed 9 bases at V and 8 bases at J, leaving 12 bases unmatched. The CDR3 is made up of 14 amino acids. The assay was immunoSEQ multiplex PCR, and TCRdb's table has in-frame clones only and misses some. The table lists a few hundred thousand clones, about 85% of them singletons. The sequence was collected from a human donor with COVID-19, enrolled during active disease. The donor label of this sample is uncertain. Source material: peripheral blood. The chain uses TRBV28 and TRBJ1-4; 7 bases align to TRBD1. CDR3 DNA sequence: TGTGCCAGTATAATGACAGGGCGTGAAGAAAAACTGTTTTTT. Its translation: CASIMTGREEKLFF.